This TCR beta chain was recorded in a study of T cell changes during pregnancy in multiple sclerosis. V lost 3 bases and J lost 12, with 9 bases in between. Germline V gives CDR1 WSHSY, CDR2 SAAADI. The CDR3 is 11 amino acids. The protocol was immunoSEQ multiplex PCR, while the TCRdb copy is restricted to in-frame clones and leaves out a portion. The sample has around 19,000 clones; about 85% are singletons. This TCR came from a female donor in good health, enrolled as a control in a pregnancy study. The chain carries TRBV10-2 and TRBJ2-4; no clear D gene. The sample in question was CD8+ T cells from peripheral blood mononuclear cells, obtained in the third trimester of pregnancy. DNA of the CDR3: TGCGCCAGCAGTGATGACATTTATCAGTACTTC. Translating gives CASSDDIYQYF.